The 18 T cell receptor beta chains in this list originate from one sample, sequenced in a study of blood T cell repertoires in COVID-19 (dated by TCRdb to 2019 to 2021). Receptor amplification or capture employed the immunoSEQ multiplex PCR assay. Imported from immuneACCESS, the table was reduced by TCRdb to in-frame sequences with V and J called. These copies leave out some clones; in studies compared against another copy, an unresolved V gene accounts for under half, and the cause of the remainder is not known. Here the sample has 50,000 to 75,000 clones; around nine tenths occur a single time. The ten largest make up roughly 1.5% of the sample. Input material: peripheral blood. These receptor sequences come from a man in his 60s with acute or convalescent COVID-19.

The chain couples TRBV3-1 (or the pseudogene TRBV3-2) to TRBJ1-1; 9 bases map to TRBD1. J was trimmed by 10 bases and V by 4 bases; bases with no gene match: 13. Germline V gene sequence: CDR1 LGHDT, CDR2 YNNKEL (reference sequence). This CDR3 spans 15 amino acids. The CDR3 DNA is TGTGCCAGCAGCCCAAAGCACAGGGGGCAGTTAGTAGCTTTCTTT. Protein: CASSPKHRGQLVAFF.

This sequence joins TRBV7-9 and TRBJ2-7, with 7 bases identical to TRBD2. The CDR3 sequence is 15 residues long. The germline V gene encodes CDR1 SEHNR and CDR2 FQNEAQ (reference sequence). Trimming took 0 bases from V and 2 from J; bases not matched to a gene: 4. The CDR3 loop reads CASSLAGGPTYEQYF. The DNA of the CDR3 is TGTGCCAGCAGCTTAGCGGGAGGGCCAACCTACGAGCAGTACTTC.

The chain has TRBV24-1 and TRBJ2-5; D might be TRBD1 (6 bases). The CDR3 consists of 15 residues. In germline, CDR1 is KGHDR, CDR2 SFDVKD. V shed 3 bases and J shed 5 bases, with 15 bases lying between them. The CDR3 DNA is TGTGCCACCAGTGATCCCACAGGGATTAGGGAGACCCAGTACTTC. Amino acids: CATSDPTGIRETQYF.

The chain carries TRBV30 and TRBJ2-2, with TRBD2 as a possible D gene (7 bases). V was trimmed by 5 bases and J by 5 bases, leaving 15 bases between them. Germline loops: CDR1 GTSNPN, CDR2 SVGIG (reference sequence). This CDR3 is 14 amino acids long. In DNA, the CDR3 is TGTGCCTGGCGAACTAAGGGGGGGACCGGGGAGCTGTTTTTT. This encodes CAWRTKGGTGELFF. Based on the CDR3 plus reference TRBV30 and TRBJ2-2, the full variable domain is SQTIHQWPATLVQPVGSPLSLECTVEGTSNPNLYWYRQAAGRGLQLLFYSVGIGQISSEVPQNLSASRPQDRQFILSSKKLLLSDSGFYLCAWRTKGGTGELFFGEGSRLTVL.

In DNA, the CDR3 is TGTGCCAGCAGTTTTTTGAGTCTAGCGTTAGACAATGAGCAGTTCTTC. Amino acids: CASSFLSLALDNEQFF. The chain links TRBV27 to TRBJ2-1; maybe TRBD2 (6 bases). Germline V lookup: CDR1 MNHEY, CDR2 SMNVEV (reference sequence). The V end lost 3 bases, the J end lost 5 bases, and 17 bases lay between the germline ends. The CDR3 is 16 residues long.

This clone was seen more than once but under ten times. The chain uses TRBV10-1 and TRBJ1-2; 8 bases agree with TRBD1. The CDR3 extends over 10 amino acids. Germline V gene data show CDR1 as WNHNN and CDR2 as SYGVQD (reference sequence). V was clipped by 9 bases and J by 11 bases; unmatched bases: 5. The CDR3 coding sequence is TGCGCCAGGACAGGGGCGACTTACACCTTC. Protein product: CARTGATYTF.

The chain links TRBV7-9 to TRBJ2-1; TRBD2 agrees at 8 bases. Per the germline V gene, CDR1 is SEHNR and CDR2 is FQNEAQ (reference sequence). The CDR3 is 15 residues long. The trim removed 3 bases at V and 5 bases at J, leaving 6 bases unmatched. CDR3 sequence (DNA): TGTGCCAGCAGCTTCTTCGGGGGGGCCAACAATGAGCAGTTCTTC. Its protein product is CASSFFGGANNEQFF.

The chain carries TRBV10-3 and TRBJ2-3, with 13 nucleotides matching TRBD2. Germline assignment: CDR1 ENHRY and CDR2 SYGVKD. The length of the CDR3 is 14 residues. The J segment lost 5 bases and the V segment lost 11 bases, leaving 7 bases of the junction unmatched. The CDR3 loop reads CAALAGGPEDTQYF. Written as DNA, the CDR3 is TGTGCCGCACTAGCGGGGGGGCCAGAAGATACGCAGTATTTT.

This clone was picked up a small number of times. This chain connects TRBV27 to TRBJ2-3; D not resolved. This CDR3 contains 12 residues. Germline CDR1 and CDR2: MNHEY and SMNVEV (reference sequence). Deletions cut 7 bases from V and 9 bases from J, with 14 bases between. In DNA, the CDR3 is TGTGCCAGCAACTCAGTCGCAGGAACGCAGTATTTT. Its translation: CASNSVAGTQYF.

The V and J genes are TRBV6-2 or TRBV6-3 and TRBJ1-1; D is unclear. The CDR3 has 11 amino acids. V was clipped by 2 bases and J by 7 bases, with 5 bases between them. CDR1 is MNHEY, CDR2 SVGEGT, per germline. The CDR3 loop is CASSYTGEAFF. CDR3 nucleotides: TGTGCCAGCAGTTACACGGGTGAAGCTTTCTTT.

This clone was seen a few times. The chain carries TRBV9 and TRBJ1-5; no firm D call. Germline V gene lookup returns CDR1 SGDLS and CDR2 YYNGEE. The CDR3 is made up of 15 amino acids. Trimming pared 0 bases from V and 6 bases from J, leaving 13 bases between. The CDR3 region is CASSVAGKTSQPQHF. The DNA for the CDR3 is TGTGCCAGCAGCGTAGCGGGGAAAACAAGTCAGCCCCAGCATTTT.

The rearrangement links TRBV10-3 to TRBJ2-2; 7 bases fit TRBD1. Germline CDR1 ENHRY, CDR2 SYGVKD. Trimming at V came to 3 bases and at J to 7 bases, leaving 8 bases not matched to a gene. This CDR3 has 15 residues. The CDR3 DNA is TGTGCCATCAGTGAAGGGAGACAGGGAAGCGGGGAGCTGTTTTTT. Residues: CAISEGRQGSGELFF.

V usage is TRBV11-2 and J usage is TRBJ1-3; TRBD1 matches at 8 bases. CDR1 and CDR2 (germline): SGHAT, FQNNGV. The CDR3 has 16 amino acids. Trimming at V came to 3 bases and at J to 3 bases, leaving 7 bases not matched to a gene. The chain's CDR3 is CASSLLQGGYGNTIYF. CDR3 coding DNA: TGTGCCAGCAGCTTGCTACAGGGGGGTTATGGAAACACCATATATTTT.

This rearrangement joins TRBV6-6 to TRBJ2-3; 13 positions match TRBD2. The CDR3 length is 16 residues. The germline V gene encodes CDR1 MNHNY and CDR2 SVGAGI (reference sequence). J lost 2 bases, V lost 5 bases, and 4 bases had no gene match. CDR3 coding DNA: TGTGCCAGCAGTCGAGGACTAGCGGGAGACACAGATACGCAGTATTTT. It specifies CASSRGLAGDTDTQYF.

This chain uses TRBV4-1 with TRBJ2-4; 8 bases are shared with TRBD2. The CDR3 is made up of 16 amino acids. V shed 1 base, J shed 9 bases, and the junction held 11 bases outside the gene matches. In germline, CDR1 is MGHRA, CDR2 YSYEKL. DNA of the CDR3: TGCGCCAGCAGCCAAGTTTCCGGGGGGGGCTCCGGCATTCAGTACTTC. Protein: CASSQVSGGGSGIQYF.

CDR3 DNA sequence: TGCGCCAGCAGCTTGGAGGTCGGAGGTACCTATAATTCACCCCTCCACTTT. It yields the protein CASSLEVGGTYNSPLHF. The chain joins TRBV5-1 to TRBJ1-6, with D unresolved. This CDR3 comprises 17 residues. The germline gives CDR1 SGHRS, CDR2 YFSETQ. Deletions cut 0 bases from V and 2 bases from J, with 12 bases between.

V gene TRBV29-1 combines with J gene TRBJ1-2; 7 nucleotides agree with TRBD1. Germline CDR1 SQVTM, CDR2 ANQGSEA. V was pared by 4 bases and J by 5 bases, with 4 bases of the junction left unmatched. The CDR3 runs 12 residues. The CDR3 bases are TGCAGCGTTGGGAAGGGGGCGTATGGCTACACCTTC. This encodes CSVGKGAYGYTF.

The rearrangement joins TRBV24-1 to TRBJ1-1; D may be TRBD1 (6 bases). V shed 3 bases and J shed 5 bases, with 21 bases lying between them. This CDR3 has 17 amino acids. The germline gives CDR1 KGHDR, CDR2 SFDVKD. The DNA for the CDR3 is TGTGCCACCAGTGATCGGTCCGTAGGGGGTGGAAGAACTGAAGCTTTCTTT. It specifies CATSDRSVGGGRTEAFF.